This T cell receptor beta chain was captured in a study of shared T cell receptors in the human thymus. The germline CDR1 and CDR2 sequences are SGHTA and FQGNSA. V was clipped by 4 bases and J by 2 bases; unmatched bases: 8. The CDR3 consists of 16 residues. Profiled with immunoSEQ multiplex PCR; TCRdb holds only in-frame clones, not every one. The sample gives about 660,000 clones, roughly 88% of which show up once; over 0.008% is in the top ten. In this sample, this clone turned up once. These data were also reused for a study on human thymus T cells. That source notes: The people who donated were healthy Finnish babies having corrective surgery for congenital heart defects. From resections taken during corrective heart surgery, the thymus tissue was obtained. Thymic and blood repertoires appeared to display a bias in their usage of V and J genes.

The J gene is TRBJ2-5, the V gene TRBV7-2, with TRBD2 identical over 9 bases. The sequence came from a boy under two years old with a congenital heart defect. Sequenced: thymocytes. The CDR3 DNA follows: TGTGCCAGCAGCTGTTCTAGCGGGGTTGGACAAGAGACCCAGTACTTC. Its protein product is CASSCSSGVGQETQYF.